Shown below are 6 T cell receptor beta chains from a single sample sequenced in a study of T cells in localized non-small cell lung cancer. Produced via immunoSEQ multiplex PCR; TCRdb's table is partial and in-frame only. This sample carries fewer than 35,000 clones, under 85% of them seen once, and the ten largest clones take roughly two fifths. Sequencing was performed on peripheral blood, taken before any cancer treatment. These receptors all come from a male donor aged 60 or over with stage II squamous cell lung carcinoma.

The rearrangement links TRBV7-6 to TRBJ1-2; D not certain. This CDR3 has 13 residues. Looked up from germline, CDR1 is SGHVS and CDR2 is FNYEAQ. The V end lost 1 base, the J end lost 5 bases, and 8 bases lay between the germline ends. The CDR3 DNA reads as TGTGCCAGCAGCTTAGGCACGGAGTATGGCTACACCTTC. Protein sequence: CASSLGTEYGYTF.

The rearrangement uses TRBV18 and TRBJ2-3; 8 nucleotides align to TRBD2. With V trimmed by 4 bases and J by 1 base, 4 bases remained unmatched. CDR1 is KGHSH and CDR2 is LQKENI in the germline V gene. The CDR3 sequence is 15 residues long. The CDR3 here is CASSRQTSGTDTQYF. DNA of the CDR3: TGTGCCAGCTCACGTCAGACTAGCGGCACAGATACGCAGTATTTT.

This chain uses TRBV11-3 with TRBJ2-1, with 15 bases lining up with TRBD2. The V gene's germline CDR1 is SGHNT and CDR2 YENEEA. Unmatched junction bases numbered 5, after V lost 2 bases and J lost 6 bases. The CDR3 sequence is 17 residues long. CDR3 loop: CASSLRGLAGGGNEQFF. The CDR3 DNA follows: TGTGCCAGCAGCTTACGGGGACTAGCGGGGGGAGGCAATGAGCAGTTCTTC.

The rearrangement joins TRBV6-5 to TRBJ1-5; weak D call: TRBD1 (6 bases). The CDR3 has 12 residues. CDR1 and CDR2 (germline): MNHEY, SVGAGI. V lost 7 bases and J 4 bases, leaving 8 bases between the germline ends. This CDR3 reads CASTTGNQPQHF. The CDR3 DNA is TGTGCCAGCACCACAGGGAATCAGCCCCAGCATTTT.

The chain recombines TRBV6-1 with TRBJ2-1; D remains ambiguous. From germline, CDR1 is MNHNS and CDR2 SASEGT. The CDR3 runs to 10 residues. Trimming removed 7 bases at V and 7 bases at J, with 5 bases between. Written as DNA, the CDR3 is TGTGCCAGCATCGGGAATGAGCAGTTCTTC. Translating gives CASIGNEQFF.

The V gene is TRBV30, the J gene TRBJ1-4; no clear D. The V gene's germline CDR1 is GTSNPN and CDR2 SVGIG (reference sequence). This CDR3 comprises 12 residues. Trimming cost V 2 bases and J 5 bases, with 6 bases left between them. CDR3 loop: CAWSWSNEKLFF. The DNA for the CDR3 is TGTGCCTGGAGTTGGTCGAATGAAAAACTGTTTTTT.